Each of the 5 T cell receptor beta chains below was sequenced from the same sample in a study of T cell responses to AZD1222 COVID-19 vaccine (dated by TCRdb to 2020 to 2022). Receptors were amplified or captured by the immunoSEQ multiplex PCR assay. The clones in this table, taken by TCRdb from immuneACCESS, are in-frame only. Not every clone is retained; where verified, under half of the shortfall comes from an unresolved V gene, and the cause of the rest is unknown. Here the sample has about 110,000 clones; roughly 86% occur a single time. The ten largest clones take up 10% to 15% of the sample. The sample's time point label, decoded: baseline before first vaccination. According to the study, the label for this sample's treatment or condition signals: meningococcal conjugate vaccine given as trial control. The specimen was peripheral blood, collected on day 0 of MenACWY control vaccination. The source of these receptors is an adult in good health.

V and J are TRBV11-2 and TRBJ2-7; TRBD1 aligns across 9 bases. The V gene end was trimmed by 1 base and the J gene end by 11 bases; junction bases not matched to a gene: 0. CDR1 is SGHAT and CDR2 is FQNNGV in the germline V gene. The CDR3 runs 11 residues. CDR3 in DNA: TGTGCCAGCAGCTTAGGGACAGGGGAGTACTTC. Translation gives CASSLGTGEYF.

The gene calls are TRBV28 and TRBJ1-6, with 9 positions matching TRBD1. CDR1 MDHEN and CDR2 SYDVKM come from the germline V gene. The trim removed 6 bases at V and 14 bases at J, leaving 17 bases unmatched. The CDR3 is made up of 16 amino acids. The CDR3 nucleotides are TGTGCCAGCAGAAGAAGCGGGACAGGGACATTTCAGGCCCTCCACTTT. Encoded protein: CASRRSGTGTFQALHF.

The rearrangement links TRBV3-1 (or the pseudogene TRBV3-2) to TRBJ2-2; D might be TRBD2 (5 bases). V was pared by 4 bases and J by 5 bases, with 8 bases between. This CDR3 region has 13 residues. CDR1 and CDR2 (germline): LGHDT, YNNKEL (reference sequence). The CDR3 here is CASSRRETGELFF. The CDR3 DNA reads TGTGCCAGCAGCCGCCGGGAAACCGGGGAGCTGTTTTTT.

The gene calls are TRBV9 and TRBJ2-3; 10 positions agree with TRBD2. Germline values: CDR1 SGDLS, CDR2 YYNGEE. The CDR3 has 16 amino acids. Trimming removed 3 bases from V and 5 bases from J; junction bases left unmatched: 9. The CDR3 here is CASSAVLAGVQDTQYF. The CDR3 coding sequence is TGTGCCAGCAGCGCGGTCCTAGCGGGAGTGCAAGATACGCAGTATTTT.

The chain carries TRBV5-4 and TRBJ2-1; D gene ambiguous. Deletions cut 1 base from V and 5 bases from J, with 7 bases between. CDR1 SGHNT and CDR2 YYREEE come from the germline V gene (reference sequence). The CDR3 is 13 amino acids. CDR3 DNA sequence: TGTGCCAGCAGCTTGAAAAACGACAATGAGCAGTTCTTC. Its protein product is CASSLKNDNEQFF.